The 21 T cell receptor beta chains reported below all come from one sample, sequenced in a study of PD-L1 blockade in urothelial cancer. As for time point: peripheral blood 6 weeks after treatment start. TCRdb's copy holds only in-frame clones and misses some; the assay was immunoSEQ multiplex PCR. The data hold around 100,000 clones, with approximately 90% observed a single time. The source was PBMCs, collected around atezolizumab (anti-PD-L1) treatment. The source of these receptors is a man in his 60s with urothelial cancer.

A note on this clone: The sample carries other DNA sequences with the same CDR3. V usage is TRBV5-6 and J usage is TRBJ2-7; unclear D gene. V lost 4 bases and J lost 2, with 7 bases in between. Germline V gene lookup returns CDR1 SGHDT and CDR2 YYEEEE. CDR3 length equals 12 residues. As DNA, the CDR3 is TGTGCCAGCAGCCTGGCTGCCTACGAGCAGTACTTC. Translating it yields CASSLAAYEQYF.

The V gene is TRBV7-3, the J gene TRBJ2-3, with TRBD2 identical over 9 bases. The CDR3 runs to 14 residues. J gave up 5 bases and V 6 bases, and 6 bases lay outside the gene matches. CDR1 and CDR2 (germline): SGHTA, FQGTGA. The chain's CDR3 is CASSLGAGGDTQYF. Here the CDR3 DNA reads TGTGCCAGCAGTCTGGGAGCGGGAGGAGATACGCAGTATTTT. The full variable domain, rest sourced from reference TRBV7-3 and TRBJ2-3, is GAGVSQTPSNKVTEKGKYVELRCDPISGHTALYWYRQSLGQGPEFLIYFQGTGAADDSGLPNDRFFAVRPEGSVSTLKIQRTERGDSAVYLCASSLGAGGDTQYFGPGTRLTVL.

The chain carries TRBV2 and TRBJ2-3; 12 nucleotides agree with TRBD2. CDR3 size: 15 residues. Looked up from germline, CDR1 is SNHLY and CDR2 is FYNNEI. After removal of 2 bases from V and 8 bases from J, the junction contained 5 bases not matched to a gene. The CDR3 region has the DNA TGTGCCAGCAGTGAAATAGCTAGCGGGGGGGGTACGCAGTATTTT. The encoded protein is CASSEIASGGGTQYF.

The chain recombines TRBV9 with TRBJ2-3; TRBD2 aligns across 10 bases. In germline, CDR1 is SGDLS, CDR2 YYNGEE. CDR3 length: 15 amino acids. The V segment lost 0 bases and the J segment 9 bases; nucleotides outside the gene matches: 7. The CDR3 DNA is TGTGCCAGCAGCGTAGGATCTAGCGGGAGCCCAACGCAGTATTTT. Encoded protein: CASSVGSSGSPTQYF.

The V gene is TRBV5-1, the J gene TRBJ2-3; 8 nucleotides line up with TRBD1. There are 14 residues in the CDR3. Germline trimming cut 4 bases from V and 4 bases from J; bases unmatched to any gene: 5. Germline CDR1 SGHRS, CDR2 YFSETQ. The CDR3 DNA is TGCGCCAGCAGCCAAGGACAGGGACCAGATACGCAGTATTTT. This sequence encodes CASSQGQGPDTQYF.

The genes are TRBV18 and TRBJ1-1, with 7 bases matching TRBD1. V lost 2 bases and J lost 1; bases outside the gene matches: 10. Germline V CDR1 and CDR2: KGHSH, LQKENI. The CDR3 spans 17 residues. CDR3 nucleotides: TGTGCCAGCTCACCATTGACCGGGACAGAACAGAACACTGAAGCTTTCTTT. Amino acids: CASSPLTGTEQNTEAFF.

The rearrangement joins TRBV4-3 to TRBJ1-2, with 8 positions matching TRBD1. The CDR3 has 15 amino acids. CDR1 and CDR2 (germline): LGHNA, YSLEER. V was clipped by 4 bases and J by 7 bases; unmatched bases: 11. CDR3 nucleotide sequence: TGCGCCAGCAGCCTGCATGGACAGGGAGCTAGTGGCTACACCTTC. It yields the protein CASSLHGQGASGYTF.

CDR3 amino acids: CASSLVGLADYEQYF. DNA for the CDR3: TGTGCCAGCAGCTTGGTTGGACTAGCGGACTACGAGCAGTACTTC. The V gene is TRBV5-4, the J gene TRBJ2-7, with 10 bases lining up with TRBD2. The CDR3 spans 15 residues. J gave up 3 bases and V 0 bases, and 3 bases lay outside the gene matches. Germline-derived CDR1 and CDR2 are SGHNT and YYREEE (reference sequence).

The rearrangement joins TRBV2 to TRBJ2-7; 11 bases match TRBD1. The CDR3 has 14 amino acids. Germline CDR1 and CDR2: SNHLY and FYNNEI. Trimming cost V 3 bases and J 3 bases; bases outside gene matches: 1. CDR3 DNA: TGTGCCAGCAGTGAGGACAGGGGGCTCTACGAGCAGTACTTC. Protein product: CASSEDRGLYEQYF.

This clone was observed a single time. The chain joins TRBV5-5 to TRBJ2-3, with 7 bases lining up with TRBD1. Looked up from germline, CDR1 is SGHKS and CDR2 is YYEKEE (reference sequence). Unmatched junction bases numbered 1, after V lost 2 bases and J lost 1 base. The CDR3 contains 14 residues. CDR3 in amino acids: CASSFDRGTDTQYF. In DNA form, the CDR3 reads TGTGCCAGCAGCTTCGACAGGGGCACAGATACGCAGTATTTT.

V gene TRBV30 combines with J gene TRBJ2-7; TRBD1 agrees at 10 bases. The CDR3 runs to 15 residues. Per germline, CDR1 GTSNPN and CDR2 SVGIG (reference sequence). J was trimmed by 2 bases and V by 3 bases; bases with no gene match: 7. CDR3 DNA: TGTGCCTGGAGGGTCGGACAGGGGGTTACCTACGAGCAGTACTTC. This gives the protein CAWRVGQGVTYEQYF.

The rearrangement joins TRBV5-6 to TRBJ2-1; 7 nucleotides line up with TRBD2. The V gene's germline CDR1 is SGHDT and CDR2 YYEEEE. The junction had 8 bases not matched to a gene; V was cut back by 4 bases and J by 4 bases. The CDR3 covers 15 residues. CDR3 sequence reads: CASSPSWRGYNEQFF. The CDR3 DNA follows: TGTGCCAGCAGCCCCTCCTGGCGGGGGTACAATGAGCAGTTCTTC.

The rearrangement links TRBV29-1 to TRBJ2-2; D ambiguous. Germline V gene sequence: CDR1 SQVTM, CDR2 ANQGSEA. Trimming removed 4 bases at V and 1 base at J, with 10 bases between. CDR3 size: 14 residues. CDR3 region: CSVGALENTGELFF. The CDR3 DNA is TGCAGCGTTGGGGCGTTGGAGAACACCGGGGAGCTGTTTTTT.

The rearrangement uses TRBV7-9 and TRBJ2-5; D is unclear. This CDR3 region has 14 residues. The V and J ends lost 8 bases and 2 bases respectively, with 15 bases between them. Germline CDR1 SEHNR, CDR2 FQNEAQ (reference sequence). CDR3 sequence: CASGQRELQETQYF. Written as DNA, the CDR3 is TGTGCCAGCGGCCAGCGCGAGCTACAAGAGACCCAGTACTTC.

This chain connects TRBV15 to TRBJ2-1, with TRBD2 identical over 13 bases. CDR1 is LNHNV and CDR2 is YYDKDF in the germline V gene (reference sequence). V was pared by 5 bases and J by 5 bases, with 3 bases of the junction left unmatched. This CDR3 spans 15 amino acids. The CDR3 region is CATSGGLAGDNEQFF. The CDR3 nucleotides read TGTGCCACCAGCGGCGGACTAGCGGGAGACAATGAGCAGTTCTTC.

The chain uses TRBV5-6 and TRBJ1-2, with 10 bases identical to TRBD1. V lost 4 bases to trimming and J lost 9 bases; unmatched junction nucleotides: 18. CDR1 and CDR2 (germline): SGHDT, YYEEEE. The CDR3 loop spans 17 amino acids. CDR3 sequence reads: CASSLGAGSGQGTSYTF. The CDR3 region has the DNA TGTGCCAGCAGCCTGGGGGCCGGTTCGGGACAGGGGACTAGCTACACCTTC.

This chain uses TRBV5-5 with TRBJ1-5; weak D call: TRBD1 (5 bases). This CDR3 spans 16 amino acids. V gave up 0 bases and J gave up 0 bases, with 10 bases separating them. CDR1 SGHKS and CDR2 YYEKEE come from the germline V gene (reference sequence). The CDR3 is CASSLGGHNSNQPQHF. Written as DNA, the CDR3 is TGTGCCAGCAGCTTGGGAGGACACAATAGCAATCAGCCCCAGCATTTT.

V usage is TRBV14 and J usage is TRBJ2-5; TRBD2 agrees at 8 bases. The CDR3 sequence is 15 residues long. Looked up from germline, CDR1 is SGHDN and CDR2 is FVKESK. V gave up 4 bases and J gave up 5 bases; unmatched junction bases: 9. The CDR3: CASSRRGLVSETQYF. The CDR3 nucleotides are TGTGCCAGCAGCCGCAGGGGACTAGTTTCGGAGACCCAGTACTTC.

This chain connects TRBV10-3 to TRBJ1-2; the match to TRBD1 covers 10 bases. In germline, CDR1 is ENHRY, CDR2 SYGVKD. V gave up 10 bases and J gave up 2 bases; unmatched junction bases: 10. The length of the CDR3 is 15 residues. The CDR3 DNA sequence: TGTGCCACCTCAAATCGGGACAGGGGCAACTATGGCTACACCTTC. Amino acid sequence: CATSNRDRGNYGYTF.

This chain connects TRBV10-3 to TRBJ2-5; 7 bases are a match to TRBD2. The CDR3 is 12 amino acids. Germline V lookup: CDR1 ENHRY, CDR2 SYGVKD. With V trimmed by 10 bases and J by 7 bases, 9 bases remained unmatched. As DNA, the CDR3 is TGTGCCACTCGGGGGGACGGGCGGACCCAGTACTTC. Protein sequence: CATRGDGRTQYF.

The chain uses TRBV7-2 and TRBJ2-7; a weak D match, TRBD1 (6 bases). The CDR3 runs to 12 residues. V was cut by 5 bases and J by 4 bases, with 9 bases left in between. CDR1 SGHTA and CDR2 FQGNSA come from the germline V gene. CDR3 nucleotide sequence: TGTGCCAGCAGCGACCAGGGGTACGAGCAGTACTTC. Amino acids: CASSDQGYEQYF. The full variable domain, in which reference TRBV7-2 and TRBJ2-7 provide the parts outside the CDR3, is GAGVSQSPSNKVTEKGKDVELRCDPISGHTALYWYRQSLGQGLEFLIYFQGNSAPDKSGLPSDRFSAERTGGSVSTLTIQRTQQEDSAVYLCASSDQGYEQYFGPGTRLTVT.